This T cell receptor (beta chain) stems from a study of T-cell memory formation after mild COVID-19. At the level of the study: The two donors had largely donor-specific TCR clusters.

Findings and limits, study-wide: CD4/CD8 balance held among clones contracting day 15 to 85, and later expanders leaned CD4+. There were some responding clones in pre-infection memory, which suggested that cross-reactive memory had joined.

Employing constant-segment primers, 5'RACE generated TCR alpha and TCR beta cDNA libraries bearing sample barcodes and UMIs. Via MiXCR, TCRdb re-called the 5' RACE reads, giving one row per CDR3 protein. Among fewer than 400,000 distinct CDR3 sequences listed, over 10% were seen once. In its sample, this clonotype was seen a few times. Its specificity is not known. There are 16 residues in the CDR3. Per the germline V gene, CDR1 is SGHVS and CDR2 is FQNEAQ. V dropped 6 bases and J dropped 7 bases, with 21 bases sitting between them. The specimen was PBMCs or a T cell subset sorted from them (not recorded which). This chain uses TRBV7-8 with TRBJ2-2; weak D call: TRBD1 (6 bases). This sequence was found in a man between 18 and 29 years old who had mild COVID-19 (a few samples of this study predate the infection). Cell type and time point are not known. CDR3 sequence (DNA): TGTGCCAGCAGTTACAAGCCCAGGGGAAGTGGCGGGGAGCTGTTTTTT. It specifies CASSYKPRGSGGELFF.